This TCR beta chain comes out of a study of PD-L1 blockade in urothelial cancer. Study information: Atezolizumab was started by patients in the mid-2010s at 1,200 mg intravenously every 3 weeks. Samples of blood were analyzed 3 weeks (second dose) and 6 weeks after treatment start.

This clone was seen a single time. Per patient, between 1 and 8 samples were collected at pretreatment and on-treatment time points. The method was immunoSEQ multiplex PCR; TCRdb's version includes in-frame clones alone and lacks a portion of them. This table holds around 53,000 clones, 84% found once. The CDR3 covers 17 residues. V lost 8 bases to trimming and J lost 0 bases; unmatched junction nucleotides: 13. Looked up from germline, CDR1 is PRHDT and CDR2 is FYEKMQ (reference sequence). This sequence originates from a man aged 40-49 years with urothelial cancer. The chain recombines TRBV13 with TRBJ1-3; 7 nucleotides align to TRBD1. The material sequenced was PBMCs, taken around atezolizumab (anti-PD-L1) treatment. In DNA, the CDR3 is TGTGCCAGCGCATATAGACAGGGTCGTAGCTCTGGAAACACCATATATTTT. It translates to CASAYRQGRSSGNTIYF.